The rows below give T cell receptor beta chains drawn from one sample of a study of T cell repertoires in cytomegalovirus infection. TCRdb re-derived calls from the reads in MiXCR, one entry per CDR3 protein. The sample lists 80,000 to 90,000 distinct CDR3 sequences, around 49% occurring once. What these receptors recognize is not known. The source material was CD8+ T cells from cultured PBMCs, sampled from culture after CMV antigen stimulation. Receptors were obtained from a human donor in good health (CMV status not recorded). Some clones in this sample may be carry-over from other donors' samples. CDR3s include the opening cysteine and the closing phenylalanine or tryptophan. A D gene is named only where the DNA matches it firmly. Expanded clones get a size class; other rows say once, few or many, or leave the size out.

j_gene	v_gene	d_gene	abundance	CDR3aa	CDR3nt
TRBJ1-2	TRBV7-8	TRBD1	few	CASSLDRYRGLSGYTF	TGTGCCAGCAGCTTAGACAGATACAGGGGGCTGAGTGGCTACACCTTC
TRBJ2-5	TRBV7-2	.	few	CASSLSRPEGTQYF	TGTGCCAGCAGCTTAAGTCGGCCGGAGGGGACCCAGTACTTC
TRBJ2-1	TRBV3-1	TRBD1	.	CASSPGTGRYNEQFF	TGTGCCAGCAGTCCCGGGACAGGGAGATACAATGAGCAGTTCTTC
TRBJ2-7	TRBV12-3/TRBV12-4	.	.	CASSPPPGTSAYEQYF	TGTGCCAGCAGTCCGCCGCCCGGGACCTCCGCCTACGAGCAGTACTTC
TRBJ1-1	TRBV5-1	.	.	CASSLEGEAFF	TGCGCCAGCAGCTTGGAAGGGGAAGCTTTCTTT
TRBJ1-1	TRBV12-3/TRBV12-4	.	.	CASSPPLGTEAFF	TGTGCCAGCAGTCCTCCTTTGGGCACTGAAGCTTTCTTT
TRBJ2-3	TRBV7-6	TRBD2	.	CASSFTSGGATDTQYF	TGTGCCAGCAGCTTTACTAGCGGGGGGGCAACAGATACGCAGTATTTT
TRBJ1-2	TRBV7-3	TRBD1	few	CASSPRDSPLRGIGGGGYTF	TGTGCCAGCAGCCCACGGGACAGTCCGCTGAGAGGGATCGGCGGGGGGGGCTACACCTTC
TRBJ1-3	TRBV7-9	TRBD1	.	CASSPQGRRSSGNTIYF	TGTGCCAGCAGCCCACAGGGGCGACGTTCTTCAGGAAACACCATATATTTT
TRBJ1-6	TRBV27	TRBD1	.	CASSSTPRGNSPLHF	TGTGCCAGCAGTTCCACTCCCAGGGGGAATTCACCCCTCCACTTT
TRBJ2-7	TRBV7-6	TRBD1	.	CASSITPQGATYEQYF	TGTGCCAGCAGCATAACCCCACAGGGGGCTACCTACGAGCAGTACTTC
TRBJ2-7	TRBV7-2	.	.	CASSDRDSYEQYF	TGTGCCAGCAGCGACCGGGACTCCTACGAGCAGTACTTC
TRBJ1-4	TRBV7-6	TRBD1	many	CASSTDRISVNEKLFF	TGTGCCAGCAGCACGGACAGGATCAGTGTTAATGAAAAACTGTTTTTT
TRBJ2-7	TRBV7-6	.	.	CASSSGTGMGYEQYF	TGTGCCAGCAGCTCCGGTACAGGGATGGGCTACGAGCAGTACTTC
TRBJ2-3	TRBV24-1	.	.	CATSDPRTASTDTQYF	TGTGCCACCAGTGATCCCCGGACAGCTAGCACAGATACGCAGTATTTT
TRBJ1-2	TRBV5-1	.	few	CASSLDSTSGYTF	TGCGCCAGCAGCTTGGACAGTACGAGTGGCTACACCTTC
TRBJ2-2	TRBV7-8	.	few	CASSSKHITGELFF	TGTGCCAGCAGCTCAAAACACATCACCGGGGAGCTGTTTTTT
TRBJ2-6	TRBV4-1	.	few	CASSQHASGANVLTF	TGCGCCAGCAGCCAGCACGCCTCTGGGGCCAACGTCCTGACTTTC
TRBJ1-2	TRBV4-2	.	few	CASSQGYTF	TGTGCCAGCAGCCAAGGCTACACCTTC
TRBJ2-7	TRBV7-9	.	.	CASSPVVYEQYF	TGTGCCAGCAGTCCTGTTGTCTACGAGCAGTACTTC
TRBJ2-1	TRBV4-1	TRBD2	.	CASSQEEAGARYNEQFF	TGCGCCAGCAGCCAAGAAGAAGCGGGGGCCCGCTACAATGAGCAGTTCTTC
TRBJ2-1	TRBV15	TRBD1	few	CATSRGTGEGTYNEQFF	TGTGCCACCAGCAGGGGGACAGGGGAGGGGACCTACAATGAGCAGTTCTTC
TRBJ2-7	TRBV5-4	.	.	CASSAGPTYEQYF	TGTGCCAGCAGCGCGGGACCTACCTACGAGCAGTACTTC
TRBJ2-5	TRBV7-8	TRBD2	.	CASSLAISGGNQETQYF	TGTGCCAGCAGCTTAGCAATCAGCGGGGGGAACCAAGAGACCCAGTACTTC
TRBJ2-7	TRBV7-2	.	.	CASSSARGPYEQYF	TGTGCCAGCAGTTCTGCCAGGGGACCCTACGAGCAGTACTTC
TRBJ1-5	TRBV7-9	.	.	CASSDDSARQPQHF	TGTGCCAGCAGCGACGACAGTGCCAGGCAGCCCCAGCATTTT
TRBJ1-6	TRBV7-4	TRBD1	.	CASSLARQGALSPLHF	TGTGCCAGCAGCTTAGCTCGACAGGGGGCTTTGTCACCCCTCCACTTT
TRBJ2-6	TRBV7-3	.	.	CASSLNSGANVLTF	TGTGCCAGCAGCTTGAACTCTGGGGCCAACGTCCTGACTTTC
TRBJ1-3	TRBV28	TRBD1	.	CASSFFGDSSGNTIYF	TGTGCCAGCAGTTTCTTTGGGGACAGCTCTGGAAACACCATATATTTT
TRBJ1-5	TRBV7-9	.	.	CASSLGPSSNQPQHF	TGTGCCAGCAGCTTAGGCCCAAGTAGCAATCAGCCCCAGCATTTT
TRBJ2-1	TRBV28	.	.	CASSLGRGRTHEQFF	TGTGCCAGCAGTTTGGGGCGAGGGAGAACACATGAGCAGTTCTTC